This TCR beta chain is from a study of blood T cell repertoires in COVID-19. Whole-study context: Specimens from acute and convalescent COVID-19 originated in the United States, Italy and Spain. Sample material is recorded as cDNA or gDNA derived from T cells, B-cell-depleted T cells, or PBMCs.

Per the original data handling: Amplified reference gene primers provided the basis for estimating nucleated cell counts. Produced via immunoSEQ multiplex PCR; TCRdb's table is partial and in-frame only. The D gene and trimming were derived from the DNA, and the V and J assignments and clone size from that table. The sample lists approximately 68,000 clones; approximately 87% were seen once. This CDR3 has 17 amino acids. Germline CDR1 reads SGHTA; CDR2 reads FQGNSA. The junction had 16 bases not matched to a gene; V was cut back by 5 bases and J by 7 bases. Sequences were obtained from peripheral blood. The receptor was isolated from a man between 50 and 59 years old with active COVID-19. The chain joins TRBV7-2 to TRBJ1-2, with 10 bases aligning to TRBD1. DNA of the CDR3: TGTGCCAGCAGCCGGGACAGGGGCCTTACCGGAGAGTCTGGCTACACCTTC. This gives the protein CASSRDRGLTGESGYTF.